Shown below are 30 T cell receptor beta chains from a single sample sequenced in a study of cytomegalovirus exposure and HLA in healthy donors. Profiled with immunoSEQ multiplex PCR; TCRdb holds only in-frame clones, not every one. The sample yields about 130,000 clones, 89% seen once. The sample taken for sequencing was PBMCs. Receptor source: a young woman in good health and CMV-seronegative.

The chain carries TRBV5-1 and TRBJ2-5; 11 bases line up with TRBD2. Germline trimming cut 4 bases from V and 5 bases from J; bases unmatched to any gene: 4. The CDR3 is made up of 14 amino acids. Germline V CDR1 and CDR2: SGHRS, YFSETQ. CDR3 amino acids: CASSVSGGVETQYF. For the CDR3, the DNA is TGCGCCAGCAGCGTTAGCGGGGGGGTGGAGACCCAGTACTTC.

This chain joins TRBV19 and TRBJ2-1; D perhaps matches TRBD2 (5 bases). V was clipped by 3 bases and J by 1 base, with 7 bases between them. Germline V gene lookup returns CDR1 LNHDA and CDR2 SQIVND (reference sequence). CDR3 length: 14 amino acids. CDR3: CASSIGGSYNEQFF. CDR3 in DNA: TGTGCCAGTAGTATCGGAGGTTCCTACAATGAGCAGTTCTTC.

The J gene is TRBJ1-5, the V gene TRBV19, with D possibly being TRBD1 (6 bases). There are 15 residues in the CDR3. Germline loops: CDR1 LNHDA, CDR2 SQIVND (reference sequence). Trimming removed 6 bases from V and 1 base from J, with 13 bases in between. The CDR3 sequence is CASSTGYWSNQPQHF. Written as DNA, the CDR3 is TGTGCCAGTAGCACAGGGTACTGGAGCAATCAGCCCCAGCATTTT.

The CDR3 DNA is TGTGCCAGTAGTATGGGGGACAGGGTGAGCACTGAAGCTTTCTTT. Translating it yields CASSMGDRVSTEAFF. V gene TRBV19 combines with J gene TRBJ1-1; 9 nucleotides line up with TRBD1. Germline CDR1 is LNHDA and CDR2 is SQIVND (reference sequence). The J segment lost 4 bases and the V segment lost 3 bases, leaving 6 bases of the junction unmatched. This CDR3 comprises 15 residues.

The chain has TRBV28 and TRBJ1-2; D might be TRBD1 (6 bases). CDR3 length: 14 residues. V was clipped by 2 bases and J by 9 bases, with 16 bases between them. Germline V CDR1 and CDR2: MDHEN, SYDVKM. The CDR3 here is CASSLILQQGSYTF. CDR3 DNA: TGTGCCAGCAGTTTAATCCTCCAACAGGGTAGCTACACCTTC.

The chain combines TRBV29-1 with TRBJ2-3, with TRBD2 matching 10 bases. This CDR3 spans 14 amino acids. Germline loops: CDR1 SQVTM, CDR2 ANQGSEA. With 6 bases clipped from V and 2 bases from J, the junction kept 5 bases outside the gene matches. The CDR3 DNA follows: TGCAGCGTAGGACTAGCGGCATACACAGATACGCAGTATTTT. It codes for CSVGLAAYTDTQYF.

The genes are TRBV19 and TRBJ2-7, with TRBD1 identical over 8 bases. J lost 0 bases, V lost 3 bases, and 13 bases had no gene match. The length of the CDR3 is 18 residues. Looked up from germline, CDR1 is LNHDA and CDR2 is SQIVND (reference sequence). The CDR3 nucleotides are TGTGCCAGTAGTATGGGGGTTCTTTGGACAGGGTCCTCCTACGAGCAGTACTTC. Residues: CASSMGVLWTGSSYEQYF. Variable domain in full (rest from reference TRBV19 and TRBJ2-7): DGGITQSPKYLFRKEGQNVTLSCEQNLNHDAMYWYRQDPGQGLRLIYYSQIVNDFQKGDIAEGYSVSREKKESFPLTVTSAQKNPTAFYLCASSMGVLWTGSSYEQYFGPGTRLTVT.

The chain carries TRBV13 and TRBJ2-3; 7 bases agree with TRBD2. CDR1 is PRHDT and CDR2 is FYEKMQ in the germline V gene (reference sequence). This CDR3 comprises 17 residues. V dropped 0 bases and J dropped 6; count of bases not matched to a gene: 12. CDR3 in DNA: TGTGCCAGCAGCTTAGGGGATGACGGGAGGTTCATGGATACGCAGTATTTT. Protein product: CASSLGDDGRFMDTQYF.

The genes are TRBV27 and TRBJ2-1; 9 bases map to TRBD1. Germline-derived CDR1 and CDR2 are MNHEY and SMNVEV (reference sequence). V trimming: 5 bases; J trimming: 8 bases; junction bases outside the gene matches: 13. CDR3 length: 16 residues. This chain's CDR3 is CASSVPPGQGVDEQFF. The CDR3, as DNA: TGTGCCAGCAGTGTCCCTCCGGGACAGGGTGTCGATGAGCAGTTCTTC.

This rearrangement joins TRBV9 to TRBJ1-2, with unresolved D. V lost 2 bases to trimming and J lost 1 base, with 9 bases between them. The CDR3 covers 14 residues. Germline assignment: CDR1 SGDLS and CDR2 YYNGEE. The CDR3 bases are TGTGCCAGCAGCGTCCCAAACAGTAACTATGGCTACACCTTC. Translating it yields CASSVPNSNYGYTF.

The rearrangement joins TRBV6-1 to TRBJ2-3; 9 positions agree with TRBD2. Germline lookup yields CDR1 MNHNS and CDR2 SASEGT. The CDR3 has 21 amino acids. V was pared by 6 bases and J by 6 bases, with 28 bases of the junction left unmatched. As DNA, the CDR3 is TGTGCCAGCAGAGAACCCCAGGGAGCGGGGGGACCAGGGAAACTCGTCGATACGCAGTATTTT. Amino acids: CASREPQGAGGPGKLVDTQYF.

The chain links TRBV27 to TRBJ1-1; TRBD1 matches at 7 bases. The CDR3 spans 14 residues. Germline CDR1 and CDR2: MNHEY and SMNVEV (reference sequence). The V gene end was trimmed by 10 bases and the J gene end by 2 bases; junction bases not matched to a gene: 10. This CDR3 reads CATKRQGDNTEAFF. In DNA form, the CDR3 reads TGTGCCACCAAGAGACAGGGCGATAACACTGAAGCTTTCTTT.

This rearrangement joins TRBV10-3 to TRBJ2-5; 11 nucleotides align to TRBD2. V gave up 4 bases and J gave up 7 bases; unmatched junction bases: 11. The CDR3 is 16 residues long. CDR1 ENHRY and CDR2 SYGVKD come from the germline V gene. CDR3 in amino acids: CAISGLAGGRDATQYF. The DNA for the CDR3 is TGTGCCATCAGTGGTCTAGCGGGGGGCCGGGATGCGACCCAGTACTTC.

This clone appeared a single time. The chain links TRBV5-5 to TRBJ2-2; the match to TRBD2 covers 9 bases. CDR1 SGHKS and CDR2 YYEKEE come from the germline V gene (reference sequence). V lost 7 bases to trimming and J lost 4 bases; unmatched junction nucleotides: 8. This CDR3 comprises 15 residues. CDR3 protein: CASERAGGVTGELFF. The CDR3 bases are TGTGCCAGCGAGCGAGCGGGAGGCGTCACCGGGGAGCTGTTTTTT. Full variable domain (remainder filled in from reference TRBV5-5 and TRBJ2-2): DAGVTQSPTHLIKTRGQQVTLRCSPISGHKSVSWYQQVLGQGPQFIFQYYEKEERGRGNFPDRFSARQFPNYSSELNVNALLLGDSALYLCASERAGGVTGELFFGEGSRLTVL.

J is TRBJ2-7 and V is TRBV30; TRBD2 agrees at 8 bases. The CDR3 sequence is 13 residues long. Germline-derived CDR1 and CDR2 are GTSNPN and SVGIG (reference sequence). V shed 4 bases, J shed 6 bases, and the junction held 8 bases outside the gene matches. CDR3 residues: CAWTAGTRGEQYF. The CDR3 coding sequence is TGTGCCTGGACCGCGGGGACTAGGGGCGAGCAGTACTTC.

J is TRBJ1-5 and V is TRBV25-1, with D perhaps TRBD1 (6 bases). V lost 3 bases to trimming and J lost 7 bases, with 13 bases between them. The CDR3 is 14 amino acids. Germline assignment: CDR1 MGHDK and CDR2 SYGVNS. The CDR3 region is CASSDWTAGQPQHF. CDR3 DNA sequence: TGTGCCAGCAGTGATTGGACAGCGGGACAGCCCCAGCATTTT.

The chain carries TRBV23-1 and TRBJ2-1; TRBD1 might be the D (6 bases). TRBV23-1 is an ORF, with its function uncertain. V was cut by 7 bases and J by 8 bases, with 42 bases left in between. The CDR3 contains 22 residues. The CDR3 DNA is TGCGCCAGCATCCTATCGAGGCCCTTACAGGGTACGGGTCGCGGGCCTTTCCATGAGCAGTTCTTC. Translating gives CASILSRPLQGTGRGPFHEQFF.

The CDR3, as DNA: TGTGCCAGCAACCCAGGACTAGCGGGAAACAATGAGCAGTTCTTC. Protein sequence: CASNPGLAGNNEQFF. The chain combines TRBV6-5 with TRBJ2-1, with 12 nucleotides matching TRBD2. The CDR3 extends over 15 amino acids. The V segment lost 7 bases and the J segment 5 bases; nucleotides outside the gene matches: 6. Looked up from germline, CDR1 is MNHEY and CDR2 is SVGAGI.

This clone was observed once. The CDR3 sequence is CASSPGGYEQFF. As DNA, the CDR3 is TGTGCCAGCTCACCGGGAGGGTATGAGCAGTTCTTC. This chain joins TRBV18 and TRBJ2-1; the match to TRBD2 covers 7 bases. The CDR3 runs 12 residues. J was trimmed by 8 bases and V by 3 bases; bases with no gene match: 1. The germline gives CDR1 KGHSH, CDR2 LQKENI.

This rearrangement joins TRBV7-6 to TRBJ1-1, with a possible D match to TRBD1 (5 bases). The germline V gene has CDR1 SGHVS and CDR2 FNYEAQ. Trimming shortened V by 7 bases and J by 1 base, and 16 bases separated the two germline ends. The CDR3 is 15 residues long. CDR3: CASIPGRGGNTEAFF. The CDR3 DNA follows: TGTGCCAGCATCCCAGGGCGGGGGGGGAACACTGAAGCTTTCTTT.

The chain employs TRBV6-5 and TRBJ2-3; TRBD2 matches 8 bases. V was pared by 6 bases and J by 5 bases, with 7 bases of the junction left unmatched. The germline V gene encodes CDR1 MNHEY and CDR2 SVGAGI. The CDR3 sequence is 14 residues long. The CDR3 coding sequence is TGTGCCAGCAGCCCCGGGACTAGAGGAGATACGCAGTATTTT. This gives the protein CASSPGTRGDTQYF.

The chain employs TRBV19 and TRBJ2-5; 11 nucleotides match TRBD2. Germline CDR1 reads LNHDA; CDR2 reads SQIVND (reference sequence). The CDR3 runs to 13 residues. Trimming at V came to 8 bases and at J to 2 bases, leaving 1 base not matched to a gene. The CDR3 is CASGTSGQETQYF. DNA of the CDR3: TGTGCCAGTGGGACTAGCGGACAAGAGACCCAGTACTTC.

The V call is TRBV7-2, the J call TRBJ1-4; D may be TRBD1 (6 bases). The CDR3 is made up of 18 amino acids. V shed 2 bases and J shed 1 base, with 17 bases lying between them. The germline CDR1 and CDR2 sequences are SGHTA and FQGNSA. DNA for the CDR3: TGTGCCAGCAGCTTATGGGGGCAAGGTGGAGTAACTAATGAAAAACTGTTTTTT. Protein: CASSLWGQGGVTNEKLFF.

This clone was counted only a few times. The chain joins TRBV27 to TRBJ2-3, with TRBD2 matching 8 bases. The germline gives CDR1 MNHEY, CDR2 SMNVEV (reference sequence). J gave up 3 bases and V 3 bases, and 5 bases lay outside the gene matches. This CDR3 spans 15 amino acids. DNA of the CDR3: TGTGCCAGCAGTTTTCTCGTAGCGGGGACAGATACGCAGTATTTT. It codes for CASSFLVAGTDTQYF.

The rearrangement joins TRBV27 to TRBJ2-2, with D possibly matching TRBD1 (6 bases). Trimming stripped 6 bases from V and 7 bases from J, with 12 bases between. The CDR3 runs to 13 residues. Germline V CDR1 and CDR2: MNHEY, SMNVEV (reference sequence). Here the CDR3 reads CASRSQGFGELFF. The CDR3, as DNA: TGTGCCAGCAGATCGCAGGGGTTCGGGGAGCTGTTTTTT.

This clone has just one count. The V and J genes are TRBV6-5 and TRBJ1-3, with 8 bases that match TRBD1. The germline V gene encodes CDR1 MNHEY and CDR2 SVGAGI. J was trimmed by 0 bases and V by 5 bases; bases with no gene match: 3. There are 15 residues in the CDR3. The CDR3 DNA reads as TGTGCCAGCAGTCGACAGGGGTCCTCTGGAAACACCATATATTTT. Encoded protein: CASSRQGSSGNTIYF.

This rearrangement joins TRBV2 to TRBJ1-2; TRBD1 matches at 7 bases. V shed 3 bases, J shed 3 bases, and the junction held 7 bases outside the gene matches. The V gene's germline CDR1 is SNHLY and CDR2 FYNNEI. The CDR3 loop spans 15 amino acids. The CDR3 loop reads CASSEEGARDYGYTF. The CDR3 region has the DNA TGTGCCAGCAGTGAGGAGGGGGCGCGGGACTATGGCTACACCTTC.

The chain uses TRBV25-1 and TRBJ2-1; tentatively, D is TRBD2 (5 bases). Germline CDR1 MGHDK, CDR2 SYGVNS. CDR3 size: 14 residues. Trimming left V 5 bases short and J 1 base short, with 9 bases between. This CDR3 is CASSLGLSYNEQFF. DNA for the CDR3: TGTGCCAGCAGTCTCGGACTTTCCTACAATGAGCAGTTCTTC.

This clone was seen just once. The junction departs from germline at one end; a sequencing error may be responsible. V gene TRBV27 combines with J gene TRBJ2-3; 8 nucleotides match TRBD2. Germline lookup yields CDR1 MNHEY and CDR2 SMNVEV (reference sequence). The CDR3 runs 14 residues. The CDR3 reads CASTLAGSTDTQYF. The CDR3 DNA sequence: TGTGCCAGCACTTTAGCGGGAAGCACAGATACGCAGTATTTT.

The gene calls are TRBV10-3 and TRBJ2-2, with 13 bases lining up with TRBD2. Germline V gives CDR1 ENHRY, CDR2 SYGVKD. CDR3 size: 16 residues. V trimming: 2 bases; J trimming: 7 bases; junction bases outside the gene matches: 4. CDR3 sequence (DNA): TGTGCCATCAGTGAGCGACTAGCGGGAGGCGGCGGGGAGCTGTTTTTT. Its protein is CAISERLAGGGGELFF.